This T cell receptor beta chain originates from a study of cytomegalovirus exposure and HLA in healthy donors. This clone has just a few counts. Its antigen is not identified. Whole-study findings and limits: Links to common viral pathogens appeared, in a later analysis, for several of the most significant clusters.

With 60 Vbeta and 13 Jbeta primers, the PCR was carried out. Libraries were prepared by immunoSEQ multiplex PCR; TCRdb keeps only in-frame clonotypes and omits some of them. The sample lists 150,000 to 200,000 clones; about 79% were seen once. Germline V gives CDR1 MDHEN, CDR2 SYDVKM. Trimming shortened V by 3 bases and J by 8 bases, and 23 bases separated the two germline ends. This CDR3 contains 17 residues. The V gene is TRBV28, the J gene TRBJ2-1; possible D gene TRBD2, 5 bases. The sample taken for sequencing was PBMCs. The receptor comes from a woman between 45 and 65 years old in good health and CMV-seronegative. Written as DNA, the CDR3 is TGTGCCAGCAGTTTCGGGCTCGAGGGCTCCCAATCGGATGAGCAGTTCTTC. Protein sequence: CASSFGLEGSQSDEQFF. The variable domain in full, with the rest retrieved from reference TRBV28 and TRBJ2-1, is DVKVTQSSRYLVKRTGEKVFLECVQDMDHENMFWYRQDPGLGLRLIYFSYDVKMKEKGDIPEGYSVSREKKERFSLILESASTNQTSMYLCASSFGLEGSQSDEQFFGPGTRLTVL.